Included here is one T cell receptor beta chain sequence, with context. The antigen remains unidentified. The source of the sample is a study of PD-L1 blockade in urothelial cancer. Study information: Males with bladder-origin urothelial cancer constituted twenty-five of 29 patients. Blood was analyzed 3 weeks (second dose) and 6 weeks after treatment start.

Generated by immunoSEQ multiplex PCR, the TCRdb table keeps only in-frame clones and is missing some. The sample consists of tens of thousands of clones, approximately 90% of them appearing once. Indicated time point: peripheral blood 6 weeks after treatment start. The patients' disease, urothelial carcinoma, was locally advanced or metastatic. Study results and caveats: At the 3-week point, tumor-associated blood clones expanded more in durable-benefit patients.

This clonotype originated in a man between 60 and 75 years old with urothelial cancer. The starting material was PBMCs, obtained around atezolizumab (anti-PD-L1) treatment.

As DNA, the CDR3 is TGTGCCAGCAGCGAACGGGGGTGGGGCGGGAATGAAAAACTGTTTTTT. Translation: CASSERGWGGNEKLFF. The gene calls are TRBV6-1 and TRBJ1-4, with a possible D match to TRBD1 (5 bases). V dropped 6 bases and J dropped 5 bases, with 19 bases sitting between them. Germline V gene data show CDR1 as MNHNS and CDR2 as SASEGT. The CDR3 spans 16 residues.